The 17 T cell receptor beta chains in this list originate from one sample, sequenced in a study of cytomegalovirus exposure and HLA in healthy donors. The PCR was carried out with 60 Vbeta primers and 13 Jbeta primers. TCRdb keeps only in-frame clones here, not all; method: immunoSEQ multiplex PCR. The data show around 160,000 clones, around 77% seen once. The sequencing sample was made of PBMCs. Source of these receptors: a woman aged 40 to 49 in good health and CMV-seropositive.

The CDR3 nucleotides read TGTGCCAGCTCACGCGTGACAGGGGGAACAGATACGCAGTATTTT. It codes for CASSRVTGGTDTQYF. This chain connects TRBV18 to TRBJ2-3; 9 nucleotides line up with TRBD1. Germline V gives CDR1 KGHSH, CDR2 LQKENI. The CDR3 consists of 15 residues. V was clipped by 4 bases and J by 3 bases; unmatched bases: 5.

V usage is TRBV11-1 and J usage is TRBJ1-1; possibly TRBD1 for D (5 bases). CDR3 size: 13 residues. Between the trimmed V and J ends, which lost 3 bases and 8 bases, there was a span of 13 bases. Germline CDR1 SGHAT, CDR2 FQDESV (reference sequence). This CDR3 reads CASSFGLGAEAFF. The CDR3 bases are TGTGCCAGCAGCTTTGGTCTAGGGGCGGAAGCTTTCTTT.

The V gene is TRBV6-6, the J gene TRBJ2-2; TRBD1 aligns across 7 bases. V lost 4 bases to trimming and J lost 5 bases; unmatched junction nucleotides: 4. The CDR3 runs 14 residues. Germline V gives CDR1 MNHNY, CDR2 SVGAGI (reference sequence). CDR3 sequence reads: CASSLTGETGELFF. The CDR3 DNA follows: TGTGCCAGCAGTTTAACAGGGGAGACCGGGGAGCTGTTTTTT.

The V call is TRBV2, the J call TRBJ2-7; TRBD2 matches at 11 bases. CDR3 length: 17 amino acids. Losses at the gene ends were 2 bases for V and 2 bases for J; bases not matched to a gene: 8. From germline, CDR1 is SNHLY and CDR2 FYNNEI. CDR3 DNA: TGTGCCAGCAGTGAATCTACACTAGCGGGGGACCCCTACGAGCAGTACTTC. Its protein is CASSESTLAGDPYEQYF.

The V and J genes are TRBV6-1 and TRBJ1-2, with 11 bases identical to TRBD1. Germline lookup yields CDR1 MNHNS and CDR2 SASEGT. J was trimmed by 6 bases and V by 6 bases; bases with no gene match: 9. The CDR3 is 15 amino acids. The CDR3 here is CASSPGGTGGNGYTF. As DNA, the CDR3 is TGTGCCAGCAGCCCCGGGGGGACAGGGGGTAATGGCTACACCTTC.

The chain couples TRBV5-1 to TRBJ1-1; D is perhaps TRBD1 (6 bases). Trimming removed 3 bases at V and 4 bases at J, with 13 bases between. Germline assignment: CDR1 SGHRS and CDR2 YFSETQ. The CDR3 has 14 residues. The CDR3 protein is CASSSEIRGTEAFF. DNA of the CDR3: TGCGCCAGCAGCTCGGAGATCAGGGGCACTGAAGCTTTCTTT. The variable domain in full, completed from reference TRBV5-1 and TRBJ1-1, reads KAGVTQTPRYLIKTRGQQVTLSCSPISGHRSVSWYQQTPGQGLQFLFEYFSETQRNKGNFPGRFSGRQFSNSRSEMNVSTLELGDSALYLCASSSEIRGTEAFFGQGTRLTVV.

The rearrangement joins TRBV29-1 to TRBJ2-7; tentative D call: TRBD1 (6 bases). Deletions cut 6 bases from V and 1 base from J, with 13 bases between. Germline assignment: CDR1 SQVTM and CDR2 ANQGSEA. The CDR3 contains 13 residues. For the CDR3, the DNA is TGCAGCGTCCTAACAGGGTTATCCTACGAGCAGTACTTC. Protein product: CSVLTGLSYEQYF.

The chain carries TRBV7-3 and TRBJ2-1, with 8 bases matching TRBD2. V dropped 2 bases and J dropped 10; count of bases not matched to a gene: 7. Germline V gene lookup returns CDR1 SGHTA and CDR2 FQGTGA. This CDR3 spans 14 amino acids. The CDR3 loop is CASSLGGGPAEQFF. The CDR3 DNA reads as TGTGCCAGCAGCTTAGGCGGGGGGCCGGCGGAGCAGTTCTTC.

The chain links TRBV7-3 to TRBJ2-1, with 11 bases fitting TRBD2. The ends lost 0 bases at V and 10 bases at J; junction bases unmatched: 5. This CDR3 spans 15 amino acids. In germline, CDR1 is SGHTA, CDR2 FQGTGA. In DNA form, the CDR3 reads TGTGCCAGCAGCTTAACCCCACTAGCGGGGGTGGAGCAGTTCTTC. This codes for CASSLTPLAGVEQFF.

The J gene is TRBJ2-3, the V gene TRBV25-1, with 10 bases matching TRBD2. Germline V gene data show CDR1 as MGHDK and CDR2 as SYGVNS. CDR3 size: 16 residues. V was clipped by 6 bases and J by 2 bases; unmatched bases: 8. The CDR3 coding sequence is TGTGCCAGCAGCTTGGGACTAGCGAGGCCCACAGATACGCAGTATTTT. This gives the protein CASSLGLARPTDTQYF.

In DNA form, the CDR3 reads TGTGCCAGCAGTGGCAGCCAAGGACAGGGCCATCAGCCCCAGCATTTT. This sequence encodes CASSGSQGQGHQPQHF. This sequence joins TRBV6-4 and TRBJ1-5, with 8 bases that match TRBD1. The CDR3 extends over 16 amino acids. Trimming took 4 bases from V and 5 from J; bases not matched to a gene: 10. Germline values: CDR1 MRHNA, CDR2 SNTAGT.

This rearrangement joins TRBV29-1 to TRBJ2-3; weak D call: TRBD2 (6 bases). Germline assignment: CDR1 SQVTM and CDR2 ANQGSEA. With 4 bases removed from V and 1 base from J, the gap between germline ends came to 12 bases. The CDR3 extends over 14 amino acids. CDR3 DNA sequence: TGCAGCGTTGGGGGGGTCCTCCGCACAGATACGCAGTATTTT. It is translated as CSVGGVLRTDTQYF.

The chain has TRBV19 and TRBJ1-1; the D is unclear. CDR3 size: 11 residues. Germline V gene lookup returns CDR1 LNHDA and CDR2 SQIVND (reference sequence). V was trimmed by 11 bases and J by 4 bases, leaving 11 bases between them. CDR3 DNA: TGTGCCTCAAGTAGTGCCACTGAAGCTTTCTTT. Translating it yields CASSSATEAFF.

CDR3 residues: CATPGGGYEKLFF. The CDR3 nucleotides read TGTGCCACCCCCGGGGGGGGTTATGAAAAACTGTTTTTT. J is TRBJ1-4 and V is TRBV6-1; weak D call: TRBD1 (5 bases). The V gene lost 10 bases and the J gene lost 6 bases, with 15 bases spanning the gap. CDR3 length: 13 amino acids. Germline-derived CDR1 and CDR2 are MNHNS and SASEGT.

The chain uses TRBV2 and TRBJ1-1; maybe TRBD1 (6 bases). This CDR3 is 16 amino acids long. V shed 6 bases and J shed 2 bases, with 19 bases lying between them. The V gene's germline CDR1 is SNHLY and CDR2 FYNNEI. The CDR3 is CASSLGQLLINTEAFF. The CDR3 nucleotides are TGTGCCAGCAGCTTAGGACAGCTTCTGATAAACACTGAAGCTTTCTTT.

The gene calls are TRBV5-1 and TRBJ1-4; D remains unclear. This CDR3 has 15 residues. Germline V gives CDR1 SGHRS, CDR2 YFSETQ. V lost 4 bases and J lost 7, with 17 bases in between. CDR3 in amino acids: CASSGMGELGEKLFF. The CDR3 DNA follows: TGCGCCAGCAGCGGAATGGGCGAACTAGGTGAAAAACTGTTTTTT.

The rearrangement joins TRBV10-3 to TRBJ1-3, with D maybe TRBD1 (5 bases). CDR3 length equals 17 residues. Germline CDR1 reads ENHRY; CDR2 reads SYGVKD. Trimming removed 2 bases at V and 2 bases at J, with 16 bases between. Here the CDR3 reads CAISETREAGAGNTIYF. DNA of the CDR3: TGTGCCATCAGTGAGACCAGAGAGGCGGGGGCTGGAAACACCATATATTTT.